What follows are 17 T cell receptor beta chains derived from one specimen sequenced in a study of molecular identifiers for immune sequencing clone quantification. TCRdb re-derived calls from the PCR reads in MiXCR, one entry per CDR3 protein. The sample has some 320,000 distinct CDR3 sequences, roughly 23% seen once. The sample consisted of naive CD8+ T cells from blood, with Jurkat cell RNA spiked in. Subset noted: FACS-sorted CD8+CD4-CCR7+CD45RA+ naive T cells. The receptors shown here come from a human donor in good health. Some libraries in this study had Jurkat cell RNA spiked in.

This clonotype occurred a few times. The gene calls are TRBV4-2 and TRBJ2-3; the match to TRBD2 covers 11 bases. Germline CDR1 and CDR2: LGHNA and YNFKEQ. V shed 1 base and J 0 bases; nucleotides not matched to a gene: 0. The CDR3 sequence is 16 residues long. This chain's CDR3 is CASSQGTSGSTDTQYF. As DNA, the CDR3 is TGTGCCAGCAGCCAAGGGACTAGCGGGAGCACAGATACGCAGTATTTT.

This clonotype was detected ten times or more. V is TRBV6-4 and J is TRBJ1-1; 7 nucleotides match TRBD1. The germline V gene has CDR1 MRHNA and CDR2 SNTAGT. The CDR3 consists of 14 residues. V shed 6 bases, J shed 1 base, and the junction held 5 bases outside the gene matches. In nucleotides, the CDR3 is TGTGCCAGCAGAGTCACAGGGGCGAACACTGAAGCTTTCTTT. Protein product: CASRVTGANTEAFF.

The chain joins TRBV6-2 or TRBV6-3 to TRBJ1-5; maybe TRBD1 (6 bases). Germline CDR1 reads MNHEY; CDR2 reads SVGEGT. This CDR3 is 20 amino acids long. V shed 6 bases and J shed 0 bases, with 27 bases lying between them. The CDR3 DNA reads TGTGCCAGCAGCCAGCCGTCTGGGGGCGGACTCGTCTATAGCAATCAGCCCCAGCATTTT. It yields the protein CASSQPSGGGLVYSNQPQHF.

The V gene is TRBV11-3, the J gene TRBJ2-2; 8 nucleotides align to TRBD1. CDR3 size: 16 residues. The ends lost 6 bases at V and 3 bases at J; junction bases unmatched: 9. The V gene's germline CDR1 is SGHNT and CDR2 YENEEA. CDR3 DNA sequence: TGTGCCAGCAGGTCCGGGTCGACAGGGGACACCGGGGAGCTGTTTTTT. The encoded protein is CASRSGSTGDTGELFF.

This clonotype was detected ten times or more. The chain combines TRBV7-9 with TRBJ2-7, with 8 bases aligning to TRBD2. The CDR3 runs to 14 residues. CDR1 SEHNR and CDR2 FQNEAQ come from the germline V gene (reference sequence). The trim removed 5 bases at V and 5 bases at J, leaving 8 bases unmatched. CDR3 region: CASSLTRTSNEQYF. The CDR3 bases are TGTGCCAGCAGCCTTACACGGACTAGCAACGAGCAGTACTTC.

The chain carries TRBV7-3 and TRBJ2-4, with D tentatively TRBD2 (6 bases). Trimming took 2 bases from V and 6 from J, leaving 14 bases between them. Germline values: CDR1 SGHTA, CDR2 FQGTGA. The length of the CDR3 is 15 residues. This chain's CDR3 is CASSLVRERVNIQYF. The CDR3 coding sequence is TGTGCCAGCAGCTTAGTTAGGGAGCGGGTAAACATTCAGTACTTC.

A word on this clonotype: One end of the junction varies from germline; a read error may be responsible. The rearrangement links TRBV4-3 to TRBJ2-7, with D perhaps TRBD1 or TRBD2 (5 bases each). CDR1 LGHNA and CDR2 YSLEER come from the germline V gene. CDR3 length: 15 amino acids. CDR3 protein: CASSQDRGRAYERYF. CDR3 nucleotides: TGCGCCAGCAGCCAAGATCGGGGCAGAGCCTACGAGCGGTACTTC.

This clonotype has a count of ten or more. The chain employs TRBV19 and TRBJ1-5; possible D gene TRBD1, 5 bases. This CDR3 is 13 amino acids long. Trimming removed 8 bases at V and 6 bases at J, with 14 bases between. Germline lookup yields CDR1 LNHDA and CDR2 SQIVND (reference sequence). CDR3 DNA sequence: TGTGCCAGTTGGCAGGGCTTCGGTCAGCCCCAGCATTTT. Translation gives CASWQGFGQPQHF.

With respect to this clonotype: A much larger clone is a single base away; this may be a read error. This sequence joins TRBV19 and TRBJ2-7; no clear D. Germline values: CDR1 LNHDA, CDR2 SQIVND (reference sequence). This CDR3 contains 14 residues. V was clipped by 3 bases and J by 1 base, with 10 bases between them. The CDR3 loop is CASSMVVRSYEQYF. CDR3 DNA sequence: TGTGCCAGTAGTATGGTGGTCAGATCCTACGAGCAGTACTTC. Supplemented by reference TRBV19 and TRBJ2-7, the full variable domain reads DGGITQSPKYLFRKEGQNVTLSCEQNLNHDAMYWYRQDPGQGLRLIYYSQIVNDFQKGDIAEGYSVSREKKESFPLTVTSAQKNPTAFYLCASSMVVRSYEQYFGPGTRLTVT.

This clonotype was observed many times. This chain uses TRBV7-9 with TRBJ2-5, with 7 bases fitting TRBD2. V was pared by 2 bases and J by 1 base, with 7 bases of the junction left unmatched. Germline V gives CDR1 SEHNR, CDR2 FQNEAQ (reference sequence). The CDR3 contains 16 residues. Written as DNA, the CDR3 is TGTGCCAGCAGCTTACTAGCGGATACGCCCCAAGAGACCCAGTACTTC. As protein: CASSLLADTPQETQYF.

The chain carries TRBV20-1 and TRBJ2-3, with 10 bases lining up with TRBD2. This CDR3 region has 17 residues. V lost 0 bases to trimming and J lost 5 bases; unmatched junction nucleotides: 11. CDR1 DFQATT and CDR2 SNEGSKA come from the germline V gene (reference sequence). CDR3 residues: CSAREGLARGPGDTQYF. DNA for the CDR3: TGCAGTGCTAGAGAGGGACTAGCGAGAGGGCCAGGAGATACGCAGTATTTT.

The CDR3 here is CASSRTDGSYEQYF. The CDR3 bases are TGTGCCAGCAGCCGGACGGATGGTTCCTACGAGCAGTACTTC. This rearrangement joins TRBV28 to TRBJ2-7, with D uncertain. Germline lookup yields CDR1 MDHEN and CDR2 SYDVKM. The CDR3 spans 14 residues. Trimming left V 6 bases short and J 1 base short, with 13 bases between.

The sample holds a few counts of this clonotype. The chain employs TRBV6-1 and TRBJ2-7; 9 bases are a match to TRBD1. V lost 10 bases, J lost 2 bases, and 6 bases stayed unmatched. This CDR3 contains 13 residues. CDR1 MNHNS and CDR2 SASEGT come from the germline V gene. CDR3 coding DNA: TGTGCCACCGGGACAGGGCAAACCTACGAGCAGTACTTC. This codes for CATGTGQTYEQYF.

The genes are TRBV10-3 and TRBJ2-1; 14 bases agree with TRBD2. This CDR3 has 19 residues. V was clipped by 3 bases and J by 1 base; unmatched bases: 8. Germline CDR1 is ENHRY and CDR2 is SYGVKD. CDR3 in amino acids: CAISETGTSGSSSYNEQFF. DNA for the CDR3: TGTGCCATCAGTGAAACGGGGACTAGCGGGAGCAGTTCCTACAATGAGCAGTTCTTC.

This clonotype appeared many times. This rearrangement joins TRBV28 to TRBJ2-5; 7 bases fit TRBD1. Germline V CDR1 and CDR2: MDHEN, SYDVKM. With 5 bases clipped from V and 5 bases from J, the junction kept 8 bases outside the gene matches. CDR3 length equals 14 residues. Here the CDR3 reads CASSPRQGPETQYF. CDR3 nucleotide sequence: TGTGCCAGCAGTCCCAGACAGGGCCCGGAGACCCAGTACTTC.

This clonotype was counted only a few times. The chain links TRBV7-9 to TRBJ2-5; D is perhaps TRBD2 (6 bases). V lost 4 bases and J lost 3, with 12 bases in between. Germline assignment: CDR1 SEHNR and CDR2 FQNEAQ (reference sequence). CDR3 length: 14 residues. This chain's CDR3 is CASSSWDSKETQYF. The CDR3 region has the DNA TGTGCCAGCAGCTCCTGGGACTCTAAAGAGACCCAGTACTTC.

This clonotype has a count of ten or more. The chain combines TRBV28 with TRBJ2-3; 10 bases are shared with TRBD2. CDR3 length: 17 amino acids. Germline CDR1 and CDR2: MDHEN and SYDVKM. J lost 2 bases, V lost 2 bases, and 7 bases had no gene match. Written as DNA, the CDR3 is TGTGCCAGCAGTTTAGATACTAGCGGGACCTACACAGATACGCAGTATTTT. Its protein is CASSLDTSGTYTDTQYF.